The source of this T cell receptor (beta chain) is a study of PD-L1 blockade in urothelial cancer. Study background: Patients started atezolizumab in the mid-2010s, 1,200 mg intravenously every 3 weeks. The study recovered a median of 141,255 T cells per blood sample.

Sample time point: pretreatment peripheral blood. Each PCR had synthetic TCR analog templates added to it as a spike-in. Sequencing was performed with immunoSEQ multiplex PCR; in TCRdb, only in-frame clones are kept and a portion is missing. Of tens of thousands of clones in the sample, roughly 84% were seen once. Germline CDR1 LNHNV, CDR2 YYDKDF (reference sequence). Between the trimmed V and J ends, which lost 3 bases and 2 bases, there was a span of 10 bases. This CDR3 comprises 15 residues. The receptor comes from a woman aged 70 to 79 with urothelial cancer. The genes are TRBV15 and TRBJ1-4, with D tentatively TRBD1 (5 bases). Sequencing was performed on PBMCs, taken around atezolizumab (anti-PD-L1) treatment. CDR3 bases: TGTGCCACCAGCAGGACGACAGTGACTAATGAAAAACTGTTTTTT. Translation gives CATSRTTVTNEKLFF. The variable domain in full, with the rest retrieved from reference TRBV15 and TRBJ1-4, is DAMVIQNPRYQVTQFGKPVTLSCSQTLNHNVMYWYQQKSSQAPKLLFHYYDKDFNNEADTPDNFQSRRPNTSFCFLDIRSPGLGDTAMYLCATSRTTVTNEKLFFGSGTQLSVL.